This T cell receptor (beta chain) was profiled in a study of cytomegalovirus exposure and HLA in healthy donors. In regard to this clone: Its antigen is unknown.

Assay used: immunoSEQ multiplex PCR; TCRdb lists only in-frame clones, some missing. The sample has about 130,000 clones, 70% to 90% seen once. Germline CDR1 and CDR2: DFQATT and SNEGSKA (reference sequence). The CDR3 totals 11 residues. Study observations and caveats: Three chains tied to CMV proved CMV antigen-specific in vitro. According to a later analysis, TCR clusters from the first cohort tended to co-occur in the 90 to 150 validation repertoires. A list of 150 or so TCR beta chains associated with cytomegalovirus was given.

An approximately 130-subject validation cohort, separate from the approximately 670-subject first cohort, supplied the donors. This clonotype originated in a young woman in good health and CMV-seropositive. The chain carries TRBV20-1 and TRBJ2-1; D might be TRBD2 (6 bases). Sequencing used PBMCs. The CDR3 DNA reads as TGCATGGCGGGAACCTACAATGAGCAGTTCTTC. Its protein is CMAGTYNEQFF.